One and the same sample provided the 31 T cell receptor beta chains below, sequenced in a study of blood T cell repertoires in COVID-19. The table came from immunoSEQ multiplex PCR; TCRdb's copy has only in-frame clones and leaves some out. The top ten hold 1.6% of the sample, which has roughly 250,000 clones, around nine tenths seen once. The sequencing sample was made of PBMCs or T cells enriched from blood (not recorded which). These receptors originate from a woman aged 45-59 years who had recovered from COVID-19.

The V call is TRBV7-9, the J call TRBJ2-7; 7 nucleotides line up with TRBD2. Germline V CDR1 and CDR2: SEHNR, FQNEAQ (reference sequence). The CDR3 contains 14 residues. V trimming: 3 bases; J trimming: 2 bases; junction bases outside the gene matches: 4. The CDR3 sequence is CASSFSGAPYEQYF. Here the CDR3 DNA reads TGTGCCAGCAGCTTCAGCGGGGCACCCTACGAGCAGTACTTC. Variable domain in full (rest from reference TRBV7-9 and TRBJ2-7): DTGVSQNPRHKITKRGQNVTFRCDPISEHNRLYWYRQTLGQGPEFLTYFQNEAQLEKSRLLSDRFSAERPKGSFSTLEIQRTEQGDSAMYLCASSFSGAPYEQYFGPGTRLTVT.

The table lists this clone with a count of one. The rearrangement links TRBV6-1 to TRBJ2-6; 8 bases map to TRBD1. Trimming took 1 base from V and 3 from J; bases not matched to a gene: 2. The V gene's germline CDR1 is MNHNS and CDR2 SASEGT. The CDR3 is 16 residues long. This CDR3 is CASSEEQGGGANVLTF. In DNA, the CDR3 is TGTGCCAGCAGTGAAGAACAGGGGGGTGGGGCCAACGTCCTGACTTTC.

This clone was seen a single time. The chain combines TRBV24-1 with TRBJ2-3; TRBD2 aligns across 13 bases. Germline CDR1 and CDR2: KGHDR and SFDVKD. After removal of 5 bases from V and 8 bases from J, the junction contained 6 bases not matched to a gene. CDR3 length equals 15 residues. The CDR3 loop reads CATSAMGLAGSTQYF. The CDR3 DNA follows: TGTGCCACCAGTGCCATGGGACTAGCGGGGAGTACGCAGTATTTT.

The rearrangement joins TRBV28 to TRBJ1-1; D is ambiguous. Germline CDR1 and CDR2: MDHEN and SYDVKM. The CDR3 is 15 residues long. V lost 1 base, J lost 0 bases, and 9 bases lay in between. CDR3: CASSLSTAMNTEAFF. CDR3 coding DNA: TGTGCCAGCAGTTTATCAACAGCCATGAACACTGAAGCTTTCTTT.

J is TRBJ1-2 and V is TRBV10-2, with TRBD1 identical over 9 bases. This CDR3 comprises 13 residues. Germline CDR1 reads WSHSY; CDR2 reads SAAADI. V shed 2 bases and J 8 bases; nucleotides not matched to a gene: 3. CDR3 coding DNA: TGCGCCAGCAGTGAGGGACAGGGGTTGGGCTACACCTTC. As protein: CASSEGQGLGYTF.

The V and J genes are TRBV28 and TRBJ1-3, with D possibly matching TRBD1 (6 bases). Germline loops: CDR1 MDHEN, CDR2 SYDVKM. The CDR3 totals 18 residues. V gave up 2 bases and J gave up 0 bases, with 17 bases separating them. DNA for the CDR3: TGTGCCAGCAGTTTAATAGGACAGCTGGATACCTCTGGAAACACCATATATTTT. Translation gives CASSLIGQLDTSGNTIYF.

The V gene is TRBV5-1, the J gene TRBJ1-1, with D unresolved. Germline-derived CDR1 and CDR2 are SGHRS and YFSETQ. V gave up 0 bases and J gave up 2 bases, with 8 bases separating them. The CDR3 has 14 amino acids. CDR3 in DNA: TGCGCCAGCAGCTTGGCCCAGACTAACACTGAAGCTTTCTTT. Its protein is CASSLAQTNTEAFF. The full variable domain, its missing parts supplied by reference TRBV5-1 and TRBJ1-1, is KAGVTQTPRYLIKTRGQQVTLSCSPISGHRSVSWYQQTPGQGLQFLFEYFSETQRNKGNFPGRFSGRQFSNSRSEMNVSTLELGDSALYLCASSLAQTNTEAFFGQGTRLTVV.

The chain employs TRBV10-1 and TRBJ2-7; no firm D call. The CDR3 consists of 14 residues. Germline assignment: CDR1 WNHNN and CDR2 SYGVQD (reference sequence). Trimming removed 2 bases from V and 0 bases from J, with 8 bases in between. Written as DNA, the CDR3 is TGCGCCAGCAGTGAGGTCCCGGTCTCCTACGAGCAGTACTTC. It encodes CASSEVPVSYEQYF.

J is TRBJ1-4 and V is TRBV18; D is perhaps TRBD1 (5 bases). V was trimmed by 3 bases and J by 8 bases, leaving 10 bases between them. There are 13 residues in the CDR3. Germline V gene data show CDR1 as KGHSH and CDR2 as LQKENI. The CDR3 DNA reads as TGTGCCAGCTCACCCGGACACCGGGAAAAACTGTTTTTT. Translated, it gives CASSPGHREKLFF. Full variable domain (missing parts from reference TRBV18 and TRBJ1-4): NAGVMQNPRHLVRRRGQEARLRCSPMKGHSHVYWYRQLPEEGLKFMVYLQKENIIDESGMPKERFSAEFPKEGPSILRIQQVVRGDSAAYFCASSPGHREKLFFGSGTQLSVL.

J is TRBJ1-5 and V is TRBV27, with 9 bases matching TRBD1. Germline CDR1 and CDR2: MNHEY and SMNVEV (reference sequence). The CDR3 is made up of 16 amino acids. Trimming took 7 bases from V and 0 from J; bases not matched to a gene: 7. For the CDR3, the DNA is TGTGCCAGCAACCCGGGACAGGGTTATAGCAATCAGCCCCAGCATTTT. It yields the protein CASNPGQGYSNQPQHF.

This clone showed up just once. The chain links TRBV9 to TRBJ2-4; 9 bases line up with TRBD1. V lost 3 bases, J lost 5 bases, and 6 bases stayed unmatched. CDR3 length equals 15 residues. Germline values: CDR1 SGDLS, CDR2 YYNGEE. The CDR3 DNA is TGTGCCAGCAGCGGGGGGACAGGGATGGAAAACATTCAGTACTTC. Translated: CASSGGTGMENIQYF.

CDR3 region: CASSPDPGLQSSYNEQFF. For the CDR3, the DNA is TGTGCCAGCAGCCCCGACCCGGGACTCCAAAGCTCCTACAATGAGCAGTTCTTC. The chain combines TRBV7-2 with TRBJ2-1, with D possibly being TRBD2 (6 bases). Trimming stripped 5 bases from V and 0 bases from J, with 20 bases between. The CDR3 covers 18 residues. Looked up from germline, CDR1 is SGHTA and CDR2 is FQGNSA.

The gene calls are TRBV9 and TRBJ2-5; 8 nucleotides agree with TRBD2. CDR1 and CDR2 from the germline V gene are SGDLS and YYNGEE. This CDR3 has 14 residues. With 6 bases clipped from V and 2 bases from J, the junction kept 6 bases outside the gene matches. CDR3: CASTPAGAQETQYF. In DNA, the CDR3 is TGTGCCAGCACGCCAGCGGGAGCACAAGAGACCCAGTACTTC.

The chain couples TRBV5-1 to TRBJ2-3; 11 nucleotides align to TRBD2. The CDR3 totals 14 residues. Per germline, CDR1 SGHRS and CDR2 YFSETQ. Trimming at V came to 4 bases and at J to 6 bases, leaving 4 bases not matched to a gene. CDR3 coding DNA: TGCGCCAGCAGCCCAGGGACTAGCGGCGATACGCAGTATTTT. Its protein product is CASSPGTSGDTQYF. The full variable domain, rest sourced from reference TRBV5-1 and TRBJ2-3, is KAGVTQTPRYLIKTRGQQVTLSCSPISGHRSVSWYQQTPGQGLQFLFEYFSETQRNKGNFPGRFSGRQFSNSRSEMNVSTLELGDSALYLCASSPGTSGDTQYFGPGTRLTVL.

This rearrangement joins TRBV7-2 to TRBJ1-5; no clear D. The germline CDR1 and CDR2 sequences are SGHTA and FQGNSA. V was clipped by 4 bases and J by 0 bases, with 7 bases between them. The CDR3 contains 14 residues. The chain's CDR3 is CASSSVYSNQPQHF. The CDR3 DNA sequence: TGTGCCAGCAGCTCAGTGTATAGCAATCAGCCCCAGCATTTT.

With regard to this clone: This same CDR3 is encoded by further DNA sequences in the sample. V usage is TRBV3-1 (or the pseudogene TRBV3-2) and J usage is TRBJ2-2; 10 bases map to TRBD2. CDR3 length equals 16 residues. Germline CDR1 reads LGHDT; CDR2 reads YNNKEL (reference sequence). V lost 1 base, J lost 1 base, and 0 bases stayed unmatched. CDR3 sequence: CASSQGTSGNTGELFF. Here the CDR3 DNA reads TGTGCCAGCAGCCAAGGGACTAGCGGGAACACCGGGGAGCTGTTTTTT.

This clone has just one count. The chain links TRBV10-3 to TRBJ2-7; 7 positions agree with TRBD2. The length of the CDR3 is 12 residues. Looked up from germline, CDR1 is ENHRY and CDR2 is SYGVKD. Germline trimming cut 8 bases from V and 2 bases from J; bases unmatched to any gene: 3. DNA for the CDR3: TGTGCCATCCGGGACTACACCTACGAGCAGTACTTC. Translating gives CAIRDYTYEQYF.

The CDR3 loop reads CASSPDPGSYEQYF. The CDR3 DNA reads TGCGCCAGCAGCCCCGACCCGGGCTCCTACGAGCAGTACTTC. V and J are TRBV10-1 and TRBJ2-7; D remains unclear. The CDR3 is 14 residues long. V lost 6 bases, J lost 0 bases, and 12 bases lay in between. Germline CDR1 reads WNHNN; CDR2 reads SYGVQD (reference sequence).

The chain is built from TRBV1 and TRBJ2-7; the listed D gene, TRBD2, was not tested against the DNA. TRBV1 is an annotated pseudogene. The length of the CDR3 is 15 residues. The CDR3 region is CTSSQEERESYEQYF. DNA for the CDR3: TGCACCAGCAGCCAAGAAGAGCGGGAATCCTACGAGCAGTACTTC.

The rearrangement joins TRBV5-4 to TRBJ2-3; 8 bases line up with TRBD2. CDR1 SGHNT and CDR2 YYREEE come from the germline V gene (reference sequence). V gave up 4 bases and J gave up 1 base; unmatched junction bases: 8. The CDR3 extends over 16 amino acids. The CDR3 reads CASSAGGTRRTDTQYF. CDR3 in DNA: TGTGCCAGCAGCGCCGGGGGGACTAGGCGCACAGATACGCAGTATTTT.

The chain combines TRBV27 with TRBJ2-7, with 7 bases lining up with TRBD2. This CDR3 spans 20 amino acids. Germline loops: CDR1 MNHEY, CDR2 SMNVEV (reference sequence). Germline trimming cut 3 bases from V and 2 bases from J; bases unmatched to any gene: 22. The CDR3, as DNA: TGTGCCAGCAGTTTTAAAAGTGTTACTACTAGCGACCTCAAACCCTACGAGCAGTACTTC. It specifies CASSFKSVTTSDLKPYEQYF.

This clone was detected once. This chain joins TRBV12-1 and TRBJ1-2; the table's D call TRBD1 went unverified against the DNA. TRBV12-1 is annotated as a pseudogene. This CDR3 is built from 15 residues. The CDR3 loop reads CASSLRQEYYYGYTF. Written as DNA, the CDR3 is TGTGCCAGCAGCTTAAGACAGGAATACTATTATGGCTACACCTTC.

The J gene is TRBJ1-5, the V gene TRBV30; the D is unclear. Trimming took off 3 bases at V and 3 bases at J, with 12 bases between the two ends. The CDR3 has 14 residues. Germline CDR1 and CDR2: GTSNPN and SVGIG (reference sequence). The CDR3 bases are TGTGCCTGGAGACGTCGGGGTTACAATCAGCCCCAGCATTTT. It specifies CAWRRRGYNQPQHF.

This clone is medium-sized. The gene calls are TRBV4-3 and TRBJ2-3; TRBD2 might be the D (5 bases). V dropped 0 bases and J dropped 3 bases, with 13 bases sitting between them. Germline values: CDR1 LGHNA, CDR2 YSLEER. There are 16 residues in the CDR3. The CDR3 here is CASSQDLVGSTDTQYF. CDR3 coding DNA: TGCGCCAGCAGCCAAGATTTAGTGGGGAGTACAGATACGCAGTATTTT.

This chain uses TRBV9 with TRBJ1-1; 9 bases map to TRBD1. The CDR3 has 15 residues. The germline V gene encodes CDR1 SGDLS and CDR2 YYNGEE. V was clipped by 6 bases and J by 8 bases; unmatched bases: 14. The CDR3 DNA reads TGTGCCAGCACACGAGGTGGGACAGGGTATCGCGAAGCTTTCTTT. Protein product: CASTRGGTGYREAFF.

This chain connects TRBV7-3 to TRBJ1-2; D might be TRBD1 (6 bases). Trimming shortened V by 6 bases and J by 4 bases, and 12 bases separated the two germline ends. Germline CDR1 reads SGHTA; CDR2 reads FQGTGA. The CDR3 extends over 13 amino acids. The CDR3 sequence: CASSPARGYGYTF. The CDR3 nucleotides are TGTGCCAGCAGTCCCGCCAGGGGCTATGGCTACACCTTC.

The chain is built from TRBV7-8 and TRBJ1-2; weak D call: TRBD1 (6 bases). The CDR3 runs to 17 residues. Trimming left V 3 bases short and J 5 bases short, with 22 bases between. Germline CDR1 SGHVS, CDR2 FQNEAQ. The CDR3 spells CASSFLTGDLALYGYTF. The CDR3 nucleotides read TGTGCCAGCAGCTTTCTGACAGGAGATCTCGCCCTTTATGGCTACACCTTC.

CDR3: CASSRTGGLETQYF. The CDR3 nucleotides are TGTGCCAGCAGTCGGACAGGGGGCCTGGAGACCCAGTACTTC. The chain combines TRBV14 with TRBJ2-5; 11 nucleotides match TRBD1. The germline CDR1 and CDR2 sequences are SGHDN and FVKESK. V gave up 6 bases and J gave up 5 bases; unmatched junction bases: 5. This CDR3 region has 14 residues.

This chain connects TRBV11-2 to TRBJ2-7; 11 positions agree with TRBD2. Germline CDR1 reads SGHAT; CDR2 reads FQNNGV. The CDR3 runs 14 residues. The trim removed 5 bases at V and 3 bases at J, leaving 3 bases unmatched. The chain's CDR3 is CASSVAGGLYEQYF. The CDR3 region has the DNA TGTGCCAGCAGCGTAGCGGGAGGGCTCTACGAGCAGTACTTC.

J is TRBJ2-7 and V is TRBV10-3; TRBD2 matches at 8 bases. The CDR3 spans 15 residues. The germline V gene encodes CDR1 ENHRY and CDR2 SYGVKD. V dropped 0 bases and J dropped 5; count of bases not matched to a gene: 6. CDR3 DNA: TGTGCCATCAGTGAGTCAAAAGCGGGAGCCCACGAGCAGTACTTC. Its translation is CAISESKAGAHEQYF.

CDR3 DNA: TGTGCCAGCTCACCAGCCGGGACTAGCGGGAGAAGAATTGGCAATGAGCAGTTCTTC. Encoded protein: CASSPAGTSGRRIGNEQFF. The chain carries TRBV18 and TRBJ2-1; 14 nucleotides agree with TRBD2. V lost 2 bases to trimming and J lost 6 bases; unmatched junction nucleotides: 12. The CDR3 spans 19 residues. Per the germline V gene, CDR1 is KGHSH and CDR2 is LQKENI.